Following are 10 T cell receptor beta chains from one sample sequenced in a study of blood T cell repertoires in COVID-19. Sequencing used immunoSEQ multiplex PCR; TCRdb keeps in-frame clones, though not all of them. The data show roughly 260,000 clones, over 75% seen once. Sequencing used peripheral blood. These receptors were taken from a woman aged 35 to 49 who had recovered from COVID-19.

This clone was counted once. The CDR3 sequence: CASSQDTSLSGNTIYF. The DNA for the CDR3 is TGCGCCAGCAGCCAAGATACGAGTCTCTCTGGAAACACCATATATTTT. The chain has TRBV4-3 and TRBJ1-3; no definite D call. The CDR3 runs 16 residues. With 0 bases removed from V and 0 bases from J, the gap between germline ends came to 9 bases. Germline lookup yields CDR1 LGHNA and CDR2 YSLEER.

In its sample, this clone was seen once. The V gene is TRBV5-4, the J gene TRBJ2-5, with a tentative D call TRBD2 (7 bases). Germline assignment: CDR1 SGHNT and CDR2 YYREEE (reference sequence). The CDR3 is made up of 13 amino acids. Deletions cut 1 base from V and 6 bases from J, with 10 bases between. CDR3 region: CASSLWGGQTQYF. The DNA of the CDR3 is TGTGCCAGCAGCTTGTGGGGGGGCCAGACCCAGTACTTC.

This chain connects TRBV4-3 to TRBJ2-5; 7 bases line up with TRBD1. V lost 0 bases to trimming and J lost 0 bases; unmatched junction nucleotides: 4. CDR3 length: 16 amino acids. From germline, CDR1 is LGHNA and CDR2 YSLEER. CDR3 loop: CASSQDARGYQETQYF. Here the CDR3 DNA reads TGCGCCAGCAGCCAAGACGCCAGGGGGTACCAAGAGACCCAGTACTTC.

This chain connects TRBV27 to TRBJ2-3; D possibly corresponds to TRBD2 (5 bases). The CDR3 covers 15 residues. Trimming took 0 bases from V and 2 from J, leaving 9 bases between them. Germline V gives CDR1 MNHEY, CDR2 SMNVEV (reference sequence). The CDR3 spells CASSLSSGNTDTQYF. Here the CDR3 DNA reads TGTGCCAGCAGTTTATCCTCGGGGAACACAGATACGCAGTATTTT.

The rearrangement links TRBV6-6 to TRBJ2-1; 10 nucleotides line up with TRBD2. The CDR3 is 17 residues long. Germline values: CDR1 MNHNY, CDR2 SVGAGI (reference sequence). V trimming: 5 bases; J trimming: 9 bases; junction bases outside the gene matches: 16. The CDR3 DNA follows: TGTGCCAGCAGTCACCAGCCTAGCGGGAGTTCCCGGGCTGAGCAGTTCTTC. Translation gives CASSHQPSGSSRAEQFF.

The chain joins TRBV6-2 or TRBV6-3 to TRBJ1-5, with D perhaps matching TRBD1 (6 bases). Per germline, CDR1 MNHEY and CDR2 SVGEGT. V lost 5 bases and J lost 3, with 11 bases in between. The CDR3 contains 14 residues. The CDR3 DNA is TGTGCCAGCAGTCCCGGACAGAACAATCAGCCCCAGCATTTT. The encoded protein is CASSPGQNNQPQHF.

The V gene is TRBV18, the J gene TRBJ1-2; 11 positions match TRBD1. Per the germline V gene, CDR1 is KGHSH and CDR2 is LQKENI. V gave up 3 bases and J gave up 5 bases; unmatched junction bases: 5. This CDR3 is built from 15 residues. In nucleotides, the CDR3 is TGTGCCAGCTCACCGGGACAGGGGGTGGAGTATGGCTACACCTTC. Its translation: CASSPGQGVEYGYTF.

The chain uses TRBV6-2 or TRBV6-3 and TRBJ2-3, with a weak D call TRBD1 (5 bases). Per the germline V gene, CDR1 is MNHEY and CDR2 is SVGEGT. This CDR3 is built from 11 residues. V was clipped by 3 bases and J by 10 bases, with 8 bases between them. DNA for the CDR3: TGTGCCAGCAGTTATCAGGGCCCGCAGTATTTT. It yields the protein CASSYQGPQYF.

CDR3 sequence reads: CASSLARGTGRWNYGYTF. The CDR3 DNA reads as TGTGCCAGCAGCTTAGCCCGCGGGACAGGTAGATGGAACTATGGCTACACCTTC. The rearrangement links TRBV11-3 to TRBJ1-2; 8 bases agree with TRBD1. Trimming took 1 base from V and 2 from J; bases not matched to a gene: 12. Germline V gene data show CDR1 as SGHNT and CDR2 as YENEEA. The CDR3 is 18 amino acids.

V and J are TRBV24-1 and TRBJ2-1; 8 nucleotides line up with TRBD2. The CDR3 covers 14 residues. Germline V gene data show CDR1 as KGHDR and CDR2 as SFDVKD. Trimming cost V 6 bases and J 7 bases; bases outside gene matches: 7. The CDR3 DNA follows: TGTGCCACCAGTCCCCGGGGGGGAGTGAATGAGCAGTTCTTC. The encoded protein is CATSPRGGVNEQFF.